These T cell receptor beta chains were read from a single sample in a study of T cell changes during pregnancy in multiple sclerosis. Here immunoSEQ multiplex PCR was the method, and the copy in TCRdb shows in-frame clones only, minus some. The sample has 100,000 or so clones; more than 90% are singletons. Source: peripheral blood, taken in the second trimester of pregnancy. The origin of the receptors is a female donor with multiple sclerosis, enrolled in a pregnancy study. CDR3s include the opening cysteine and the closing phenylalanine or tryptophan.

>TRBV4-1|TRBJ2-6
CASSPGQNLVGANVLTF
>TRBV6-6|TRBJ2-1
CASSASGSYNEQFF
>TRBV7-9|TRBJ2-1
CASSPPGVRTYNEQFF
>TRBV7-2|TRBJ2-5
CASSLAALDWAQYF
>TRBV4-2|TRBJ1-4
CASSQDRGQGPEKLFF
>TRBV27|TRBJ2-3
CASSLVRGTDTQYF
>TRBV7-7|TRBJ2-1
CASSPRGGEQFF
>TRBV10-3|TRBJ1-3
CAISETGFSSGNTIYF
>TRBV18|TRBJ2-2
CASSPPTGLNTGELFF
>TRBV6-5|TRBJ1-1
CASSSRTGQAFF
>TRBV7-3|TRBJ1-1
CASSLNKGTEAFF
>TRBV5-1|TRBJ1-3
CASSTTGGGNTIYF
>TRBV5-4|TRBJ2-3
CASSPGGTSFIDTQYF
>TRBV10-1|TRBJ2-7
CASSEGGALRVSQYF
>TRBV27|TRBJ2-3
CASSSGGASTDTQYF
>TRBV18|TRBJ2-1
CASRPTSGGREQFF
>TRBV15|TRBJ1-4
CATSRDVVGGEKLFF
>TRBV7-9|TRBJ2-7
CASSLGEGAMYF
>TRBV6-6|TRBJ2-7
CASSYSTREGYEQYF
>TRBV28|TRBJ1-2
CASIGTGVGFDGYTF
>TRBV28|TRBJ1-2
CASTRTGRYGYTF
>TRBV19|TRBJ2-1
CASSISAPGGPPYNEQFF
>TRBV2|TRBJ1-1
CASSDFLEAFF
>TRBV7-9|TRBJ1-4
CASSWASGLRQATNEKLFF
>TRBV28|TRBJ1-3
CASIPWGRLGAGNTIYF
>TRBV6-4|TRBJ2-1
CASSDEPSGSNEQFF
>TRBV29-1|TRBJ2-3
CSGTRAGTDTQYF
>TRBV4-2|TRBJ2-3
CASSQEAGGIDTQYF
>TRBV30|TRBJ1-2
CAWSRDRVYGYTF
>TRBV2|TRBJ2-5
CASSLKETQYF
>TRBV5-1|TRBJ2-5
CASSLEQGRETQYF
>TRBV5-1|TRBJ2-3
CASSLDRVYTQYF
>TRBV7-9|TRBJ2-6
CASSSSGTVGANVLTF
>TRBV13|TRBJ1-2
CASSPRTGRYGYTF
>TRBV29-1|TRBJ1-4
CSVGWGDEKLFF
>TRBV5-5|TRBJ1-1
CASGTVMNTEAFF
>TRBV5-5|TRBJ2-7
CASSTDTYEQYF
>TRBV6-1|TRBJ2-1
CASSGRQGGPYNEQFF
>TRBV19|TRBJ2-1
CASSPWDRGGFDEQFF
>TRBV2|TRBJ2-2
CASSRTRLAGLNTGELFF
>TRBV30|TRBJ2-7
CAWSPTLAGGGYEQYF